This passage covers 31 T cell receptor beta chains from one sample sequenced in a study of blood T cell repertoires in COVID-19. Here immunoSEQ multiplex PCR was the method, and the copy in TCRdb shows in-frame clones only, minus some. This sample yields a few hundred thousand clones, of which approximately 89% are seen a single time; 3% to 4% belongs to the top ten. Sequenced sample: peripheral blood. The receptors shown here come from a woman aged 60-75 years with COVID-19, enrolled during active disease.

The V and J genes are TRBV2 and TRBJ2-5, with D perhaps matching TRBD2 (6 bases). The germline V and J ends were trimmed by 4 bases and 5 bases, with 8 bases remaining between them. This CDR3 contains 12 residues. Germline V gene lookup returns CDR1 SNHLY and CDR2 FYNNEI. CDR3 nucleotide sequence: TGTGCCAGCAGTGGCGGGGTGGAGACCCAGTACTTC. Translating it yields CASSGGVETQYF. The variable domain in full, completed from reference TRBV2 and TRBJ2-5, reads EPEVTQTPSHQVTQMGQEVILRCVPISNHLYFYWYRQILGQKVEFLVSFYNNEISEKSEIFDDQFSVERPDGSNFTLKIRSTKLEDSAMYFCASSGGVETQYFGPGTRLLVL.

This clone was counted only a few times. The V gene is TRBV6-5, the J gene TRBJ1-4, with TRBD1 as a possible D gene (6 bases). Trimming pared 6 bases from V and 3 bases from J, leaving 14 bases between. CDR3 length equals 15 residues. Germline CDR1 is MNHEY and CDR2 is SVGAGI. The CDR3 is CASRRRGAANEKLFF. DNA for the CDR3: TGTGCCAGCAGGAGGCGGGGGGCCGCTAATGAAAAACTGTTTTTT.

This chain links TRBV18 with TRBJ1-1, with TRBD1 matching over 7 bases. The CDR3 length is 15 residues. V lost 3 bases to trimming and J lost 4 bases; unmatched junction nucleotides: 8. Germline V gene sequence: CDR1 KGHSH, CDR2 LQKENI. In nucleotides, the CDR3 is TGTGCCAGCTCACCCCTCGACAGGGTGAGCACTGAAGCTTTCTTT. Translated, it gives CASSPLDRVSTEAFF.

The chain couples TRBV11-2 to TRBJ1-2, with D unresolved. The CDR3 is 13 residues long. Looked up from germline, CDR1 is SGHAT and CDR2 is FQNNGV. V lost 3 bases, J lost 2 bases, and 7 bases lay in between. CDR3 amino acids: CASSLVRNYGYTF. The CDR3 DNA follows: TGTGCCAGCAGCTTGGTTAGAAACTATGGCTACACCTTC.

The V and J genes are TRBV5-4 and TRBJ2-2; D possibly corresponds to TRBD1 (6 bases). This CDR3 region has 16 residues. Germline V gene sequence: CDR1 SGHNT, CDR2 YYREEE (reference sequence). V lost 4 bases and J lost 5, with 18 bases in between. The CDR3 sequence: CASSPVGASGTGELFF. In nucleotides, the CDR3 is TGTGCCAGCAGCCCGGTGGGGGCGTCGGGGACCGGGGAGCTGTTTTTT.

Only a few counts were recorded for this clone. The rearrangement links TRBV9 to TRBJ2-1, with 8 nucleotides matching TRBD2. The CDR3 covers 15 residues. Germline CDR1 SGDLS, CDR2 YYNGEE. V lost 0 bases, J lost 3 bases, and 2 bases stayed unmatched. The CDR3 is CASSVGGGHYNEQFF. The CDR3 nucleotides are TGTGCCAGCAGCGTAGGCGGGGGGCACTACAATGAGCAGTTCTTC.

The genes are TRBV28 and TRBJ1-5, with D maybe TRBD1 (6 bases). V lost 3 bases and J 1 base, leaving 13 bases between the germline ends. The CDR3 runs 16 residues. CDR1 and CDR2 (germline): MDHEN, SYDVKM. CDR3: CASSFMGANSNQPQHF. The CDR3 coding sequence is TGTGCCAGCAGTTTTATGGGGGCTAACAGCAATCAGCCCCAGCATTTT. Looking up the rest from reference TRBV28 and TRBJ1-5 gives the full variable domain: DVKVTQSSRYLVKRTGEKVFLECVQDMDHENMFWYRQDPGLGLRLIYFSYDVKMKEKGDIPEGYSVSREKKERFSLILESASTNQTSMYLCASSFMGANSNQPQHFGDGTRLSIL.

The chain uses TRBV7-2 and TRBJ1-3; 9 bases line up with TRBD1. V shed 4 bases and J 2 bases; nucleotides not matched to a gene: 3. Germline V gives CDR1 SGHTA, CDR2 FQGNSA. CDR3 size: 15 residues. CDR3 nucleotides: TGTGCCAGCAGCTCACAGGGGGCGACTGGAAACACCATATATTTT. Amino acids: CASSSQGATGNTIYF. The whole variable domain, filled in from reference TRBV7-2 and TRBJ1-3, reads GAGVSQSPSNKVTEKGKDVELRCDPISGHTALYWYRQSLGQGLEFLIYFQGNSAPDKSGLPSDRFSAERTGGSVSTLTIQRTQQEDSAVYLCASSSQGATGNTIYFGEGSWLTVV.

The chain is built from TRBV5-1 and TRBJ2-1; TRBD1 matches 10 bases. Germline V CDR1 and CDR2: SGHRS, YFSETQ. Trimming at V came to 5 bases and at J to 7 bases, leaving 9 bases not matched to a gene. This CDR3 spans 15 amino acids. Here the CDR3 DNA reads TGCGCCAGCAGTCCGACAGGGGGCGCAAGGAATGAGCAGTTCTTC. Protein sequence: CASSPTGGARNEQFF.

The chain carries TRBV5-1 and TRBJ2-3; 8 bases line up with TRBD1. Germline V gene sequence: CDR1 SGHRS, CDR2 YFSETQ. CDR3 length equals 15 residues. Trimming at V came to 0 bases and at J to 2 bases, leaving 2 bases not matched to a gene. The CDR3 region is CASSLEDRVTDTQYF. For the CDR3, the DNA is TGCGCCAGCAGCTTGGAGGACAGGGTCACAGATACGCAGTATTTT.

The V gene is TRBV5-1, the J gene TRBJ2-7; TRBD1 matches at 10 bases. Losses at the gene ends were 4 bases for V and 5 bases for J; bases not matched to a gene: 6. CDR3 size: 14 residues. Germline CDR1 SGHRS, CDR2 YFSETQ. In nucleotides, the CDR3 is TGCGCCAGCAGCATCCGGGACAGGGGACACGAGCAGTACTTC. It is translated as CASSIRDRGHEQYF.

The V gene is TRBV11-2, the J gene TRBJ2-3, with TRBD2 matching 12 bases. Germline CDR1 and CDR2: SGHAT and FQNNGV. This CDR3 is 16 amino acids long. Germline trimming cut 7 bases from V and 2 bases from J; bases unmatched to any gene: 7. CDR3 coding DNA: TGTGCCAGCACCTGGACTAGCGGGGCATCCACAGATACGCAGTATTTT. Translating it yields CASTWTSGASTDTQYF.

This clone appeared a few times. This sequence joins TRBV27 and TRBJ1-2, with 7 bases identical to TRBD1. The junction had 3 bases not matched to a gene; V was cut back by 3 bases and J by 8 bases. The germline gives CDR1 MNHEY, CDR2 SMNVEV (reference sequence). This CDR3 comprises 12 residues. This CDR3 is CASSFRGQGYTF. Here the CDR3 DNA reads TGTGCCAGCAGTTTTAGGGGGCAGGGCTACACCTTC.

The chain carries TRBV11-2 and TRBJ1-1, with 8 bases matching TRBD1. CDR1 is SGHAT and CDR2 is FQNNGV in the germline V gene. The CDR3 has 18 residues. V shed 4 bases and J 1 base; nucleotides not matched to a gene: 14. CDR3 nucleotide sequence: TGTGCCAGCAGCTCCCTTTTCTCTGGACAGGGTTCGAACACTGAAGCTTTCTTT. This sequence encodes CASSSLFSGQGSNTEAFF.

The V and J genes are TRBV5-1 and TRBJ1-2; D not resolved. Trimming removed 7 bases from V and 9 bases from J, with 16 bases in between. CDR3 length equals 12 residues. Germline V gives CDR1 SGHRS, CDR2 YFSETQ. CDR3 residues: CASSGGPLSYTF. The CDR3 DNA follows: TGCGCCAGCTCGGGAGGCCCCTTGAGCTACACCTTC.

This chain links TRBV7-6 with TRBJ2-1; 12 bases match TRBD2. The CDR3 consists of 19 residues. Germline V gene data show CDR1 as SGHVS and CDR2 as FNYEAQ. Trimming took 5 bases from V and 4 from J; bases not matched to a gene: 15. The CDR3 nucleotides read TGTGCCAGCAGCACAAGGGGCCCCACTAGCGGGGGGCCATACAATGAGCAGTTCTTC. Protein product: CASSTRGPTSGGPYNEQFF.

The rearrangement uses TRBV15 and TRBJ1-5; 9 bases align to TRBD1. Germline values: CDR1 LNHNV, CDR2 YYDKDF (reference sequence). The CDR3 is 15 amino acids. Trimming at V came to 5 bases and at J to 4 bases, leaving 6 bases not matched to a gene. CDR3: CATSGGTGINQPQHF. CDR3 DNA sequence: TGTGCCACCAGCGGTGGGACAGGGATAAATCAGCCCCAGCATTTT.

The V gene is TRBV6-5, the J gene TRBJ1-5; a weak D match, TRBD1 (5 bases). Germline V CDR1 and CDR2: MNHEY, SVGAGI. V was clipped by 3 bases and J by 6 bases, with 9 bases between them. The CDR3 runs to 13 residues. In nucleotides, the CDR3 is TGTGCCAGCAGTTATGGGGGAGGTCAGCCCCAGCATTTT. Translation: CASSYGGGQPQHF.

CDR3 in amino acids: CAWSVLGQGNTEAFF. In DNA form, the CDR3 reads TGTGCCTGGAGTGTACTGGGACAGGGCAACACTGAAGCTTTCTTT. The V and J genes are TRBV30 and TRBJ1-1, with 9 bases lining up with TRBD1. J lost 2 bases, V lost 0 bases, and 4 bases had no gene match. Germline assignment: CDR1 GTSNPN and CDR2 SVGIG (reference sequence). The CDR3 sequence is 15 residues long.

The genes are TRBV6-5 and TRBJ2-7; D unclear. Deletions cut 7 bases from V and 0 bases from J, with 10 bases between. This CDR3 is built from 13 residues. Germline V lookup: CDR1 MNHEY, CDR2 SVGAGI. The CDR3 sequence is CASISLSSYEQYF. CDR3 nucleotide sequence: TGTGCCAGCATAAGCTTGAGCTCCTACGAGCAGTACTTC.

A remark on this clone: The sample holds other DNA sequences that translate to the same CDR3. The chain uses TRBV18 and TRBJ1-2, with no clear D. V lost 2 bases, J lost 8 bases, and 6 bases lay in between. CDR3 length equals 11 residues. Per germline, CDR1 KGHSH and CDR2 LQKENI. In DNA form, the CDR3 reads TGTGCCAGCTCACCAGGGGAGGGCTACACCTTC. It codes for CASSPGEGYTF. Based on the CDR3 plus reference TRBV18 and TRBJ1-2, the full variable domain is NAGVMQNPRHLVRRRGQEARLRCSPMKGHSHVYWYRQLPEEGLKFMVYLQKENIIDESGMPKERFSAEFPKEGPSILRIQQVVRGDSAAYFCASSPGEGYTFGSGTRLTVV.

The rearrangement uses TRBV15 and TRBJ1-2, with TRBD1 as a possible D gene (5 bases). This CDR3 contains 12 residues. The V and J ends lost 1 base and 5 bases respectively, with 5 bases between them. Germline CDR1 LNHNV, CDR2 YYDKDF (reference sequence). The CDR3 DNA is TGTGCCACCAGCAGAGGGACATATGGCTACACCTTC. Its translation is CATSRGTYGYTF.

V is TRBV28 and J is TRBJ1-3; D gene uncertain. The germline gives CDR1 MDHEN, CDR2 SYDVKM. Trimming cost V 8 bases and J 3 bases, with 17 bases left between them. This CDR3 is 15 amino acids long. CDR3 region: CASSIAGRVGNTIYF. The CDR3 nucleotides are TGTGCCAGCTCGATCGCGGGAAGGGTTGGAAACACCATATATTTT. The full variable domain, rest sourced from reference TRBV28 and TRBJ1-3, is DVKVTQSSRYLVKRTGEKVFLECVQDMDHENMFWYRQDPGLGLRLIYFSYDVKMKEKGDIPEGYSVSREKKERFSLILESASTNQTSMYLCASSIAGRVGNTIYFGEGSWLTVV.

The chain joins TRBV29-1 to TRBJ2-7; perhaps TRBD2 as D (5 bases). This CDR3 comprises 12 residues. Germline V lookup: CDR1 SQVTM, CDR2 ANQGSEA. Trimming removed 5 bases at V and 4 bases at J, with 12 bases between. DNA for the CDR3: TGCAGCGTTATAACGTGGAGGTACGAGCAGTACTTC. Residues: CSVITWRYEQYF.

The chain uses TRBV7-2 and TRBJ2-5, with D perhaps TRBD1 (7 bases). Germline V gene sequence: CDR1 SGHTA, CDR2 FQGNSA. The CDR3 sequence is 14 residues long. The germline V and J ends were trimmed by 10 bases and 7 bases, with 22 bases remaining between them. In DNA, the CDR3 is TGTGCCACCATCCCTCCGGGGCAGGGGGGGACCCAGTACTTC. It is translated as CATIPPGQGGTQYF.

The chain combines TRBV7-2 with TRBJ1-5; 9 bases are a match to TRBD1. Germline lookup yields CDR1 SGHTA and CDR2 FQGNSA. The CDR3 has 14 residues. V lost 5 bases, J lost 7 bases, and 6 bases stayed unmatched. This chain's CDR3 is CASSTGQGEQPQHF. The CDR3 region has the DNA TGTGCCAGCAGCACGGGACAGGGAGAGCAGCCCCAGCATTTT.

The chain joins TRBV7-9 to TRBJ1-5; D is uncertain. The CDR3 totals 17 residues. The V end was cut by 3 bases, the J end by 1 base, with 16 bases between. Germline assignment: CDR1 SEHNR and CDR2 FQNEAQ (reference sequence). CDR3 residues: CASSLEEGKWSNQPQHF. Here the CDR3 DNA reads TGTGCCAGCAGCTTGGAGGAGGGAAAATGGAGCAATCAGCCCCAGCATTTT.

The gene calls are TRBV3-1 (or the pseudogene TRBV3-2) and TRBJ1-2; 10 bases match TRBD1. This CDR3 region has 15 residues. V dropped 4 bases and J dropped 5; count of bases not matched to a gene: 7. CDR1 is LGHDT, CDR2 YNNKEL, per germline (reference sequence). The CDR3 DNA reads as TGTGCCAGCAGCCGACAGGGGGCTATGTCTTATGGCTACACCTTC. This gives the protein CASSRQGAMSYGYTF.

The genes are TRBV5-1 and TRBJ1-2, with D possibly matching TRBD1 (6 bases). The CDR3 is 13 residues long. The germline gives CDR1 SGHRS, CDR2 YFSETQ. Trimming removed 2 bases from V and 5 bases from J, with 10 bases in between. CDR3 coding DNA: TGCGCCAGCAGCTTTACAGGGACATATGGCTACACCTTC. This translates into CASSFTGTYGYTF. Variable domain in full (rest from reference TRBV5-1 and TRBJ1-2): KAGVTQTPRYLIKTRGQQVTLSCSPISGHRSVSWYQQTPGQGLQFLFEYFSETQRNKGNFPGRFSGRQFSNSRSEMNVSTLELGDSALYLCASSFTGTYGYTFGSGTRLTVV.

This chain's CDR3 is CASSLGLGLGYTF. The CDR3, as DNA: TGTGCCAGCAGCTTGGGACTAGGGCTTGGCTACACCTTC. The chain recombines TRBV5-8 with TRBJ1-2; no definite D call. The CDR3 consists of 13 residues. Trimming left V 0 bases short and J 7 bases short, with 10 bases between. Germline CDR1 is SGHTS and CDR2 is YDEGEE. The full variable domain, with the rest looked up from reference TRBV5-8 and TRBJ1-2, is EAGVTQSPTHLIKTRGQQATLRCSPISGHTSVYWYQQALGLGLQFLLWYDEGEERNRGNFPPRFSGRQFPNYSSELNVNALELEDSALYLCASSLGLGLGYTFGSGTRLTVV.

This rearrangement joins TRBV7-3 to TRBJ2-2; D perhaps matches TRBD2 (6 bases). The CDR3 length is 17 residues. Germline lookup yields CDR1 SGHTA and CDR2 FQGTGA. Trimming stripped 0 bases from V and 5 bases from J, with 16 bases between. The CDR3 region is CASSLTSGGLGTGELFF. The CDR3 DNA is TGTGCCAGCAGCTTAACTAGCGGCGGGTTAGGGACCGGGGAGCTGTTTTTT. Using reference TRBV7-3 and TRBJ2-2 for the parts outside the CDR3, the full variable domain is GAGVSQTPSNKVTEKGKYVELRCDPISGHTALYWYRQSLGQGPEFLIYFQGTGAADDSGLPNDRFFAVRPEGSVSTLKIQRTERGDSAVYLCASSLTSGGLGTGELFFGEGSRLTVL.